This entry describes one T cell receptor beta chain. Repertoires were generated with immunoSEQ multiplex PCR, while TCRdb's copy carries only in-frame clones and drops some. In the table there are about 99,000 clones, 84% of which are singletons. These data belong to a study of blood T cell repertoires in COVID-19. As for the study in general: Samples of COVID-19 (acute and convalescent) were obtained from the United States, Italy and Spain. T cells, B-cell-depleted T cells, or PBMCs supplied cDNA or gDNA.

Germline CDR1 is PRHDT and CDR2 is FYEKMQ (reference sequence). The CDR3 extends over 16 amino acids. J was trimmed by 7 bases and V by 1 base; bases with no gene match: 6. J is TRBJ1-6 and V is TRBV13, with 8 bases matching TRBD1. This TCR was recovered from a man between 70 and 80 years old with active or convalescent COVID-19. The sample comprised peripheral blood. The CDR3 spells CASSLAAPGGNSPLHF. The CDR3 nucleotides are TGTGCCAGCAGCTTAGCGGCCCCAGGGGGCAATTCACCCCTCCACTTT.